This T cell receptor beta chain was observed in a study of OX40 agonist ivuxolimab in advanced cancers. Study background: The dose of intravenous ivuxolimab that patients received every 2 weeks ranged from 0.01 to 10 mg/kg. A mean age of roughly 60 years, range about 20 to 79, was recorded, and over 65% were male.

On this clone: Its antigen remains unidentified.

Some clones are missing from TCRdb's copy, which holds only in-frame ones; the method was immunoSEQ multiplex PCR. Of about 33,000 clones in the sample, more than 70% are singletons; the top ten hold under 1%. The V end was cut by 6 bases, the J end by 3 bases, with 15 bases between. The CDR3 runs 15 residues. The germline V gene encodes CDR1 MNHNS and CDR2 SASEGT. Study-wide points: Fewer expanded clones were found on average in CD4+ than in CD8+ T cells.

On cycle 4 day 1 and cycle 7 day 1, as well as at baseline, blood was sampled. Sequenced material: CD4+ or CD8+ T cells sorted from blood, taken in a trial of the OX40 agonist ivuxolimab. The TCR sequence derives from an adult with an advanced solid tumor such as melanoma, head and neck, liver or kidney cancer. This chain uses TRBV6-1 with TRBJ1-5; TRBD1 is a possible D gene (5 bases). CDR3 DNA: TGTGCCAGCAGGCTTTCACCGGGGCTCAATCAGCCCCAGCATTTT. This gives the protein CASRLSPGLNQPQHF.